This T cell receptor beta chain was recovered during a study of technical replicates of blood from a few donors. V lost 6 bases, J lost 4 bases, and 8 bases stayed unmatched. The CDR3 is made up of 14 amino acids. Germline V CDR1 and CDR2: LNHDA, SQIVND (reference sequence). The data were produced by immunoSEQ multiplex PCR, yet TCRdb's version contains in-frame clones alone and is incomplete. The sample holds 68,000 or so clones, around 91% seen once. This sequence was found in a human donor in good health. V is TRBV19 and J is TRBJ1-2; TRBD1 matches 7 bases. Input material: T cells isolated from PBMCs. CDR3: CASRDRSFGYGYTF. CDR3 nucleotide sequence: TGTGCCAGTAGGGACAGGAGCTTCGGCTATGGCTACACCTTC.